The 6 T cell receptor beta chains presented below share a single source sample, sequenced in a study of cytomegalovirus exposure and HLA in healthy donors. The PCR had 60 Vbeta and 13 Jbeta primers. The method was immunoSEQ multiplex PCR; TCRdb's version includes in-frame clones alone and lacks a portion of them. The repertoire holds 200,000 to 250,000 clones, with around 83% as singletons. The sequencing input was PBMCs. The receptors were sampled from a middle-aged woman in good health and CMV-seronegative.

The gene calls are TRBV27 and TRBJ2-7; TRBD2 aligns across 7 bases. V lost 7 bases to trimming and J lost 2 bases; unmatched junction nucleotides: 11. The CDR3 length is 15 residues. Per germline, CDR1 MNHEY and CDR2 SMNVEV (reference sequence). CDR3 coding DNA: TGTGCCAGCAATCCGCTCGGGAGCGGGACCTACGAGCAGTACTTC. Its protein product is CASNPLGSGTYEQYF.

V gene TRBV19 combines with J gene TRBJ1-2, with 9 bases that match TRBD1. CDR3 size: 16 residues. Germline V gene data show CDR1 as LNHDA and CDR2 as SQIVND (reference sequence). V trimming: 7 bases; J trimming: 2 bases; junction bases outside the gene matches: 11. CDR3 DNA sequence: TGTGCCAGTACCTCTTCCGGACAGGGGTTAAACTATGGCTACACCTTC. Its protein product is CASTSSGQGLNYGYTF.

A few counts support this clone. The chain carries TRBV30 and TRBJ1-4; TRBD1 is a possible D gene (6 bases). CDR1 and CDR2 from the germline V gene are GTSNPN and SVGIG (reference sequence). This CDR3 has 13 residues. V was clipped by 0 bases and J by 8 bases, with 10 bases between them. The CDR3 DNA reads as TGTGCCTGGAGTGTGGGACAAGGGGAAAAACTGTTTTTT. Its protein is CAWSVGQGEKLFF.

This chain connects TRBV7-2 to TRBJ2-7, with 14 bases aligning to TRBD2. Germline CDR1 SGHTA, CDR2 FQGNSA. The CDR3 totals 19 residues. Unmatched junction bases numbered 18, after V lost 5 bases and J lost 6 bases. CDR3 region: CASSRVSGLAGVLGSEQYF. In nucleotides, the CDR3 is TGTGCCAGCAGCCGAGTCTCGGGACTAGCGGGAGTACTTGGGAGCGAGCAGTACTTC. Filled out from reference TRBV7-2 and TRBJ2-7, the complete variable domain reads GAGVSQSPSNKVTEKGKDVELRCDPISGHTALYWYRQSLGQGLEFLIYFQGNSAPDKSGLPSDRFSAERTGGSVSTLTIQRTQQEDSAVYLCASSRVSGLAGVLGSEQYFGPGTRLTVT.

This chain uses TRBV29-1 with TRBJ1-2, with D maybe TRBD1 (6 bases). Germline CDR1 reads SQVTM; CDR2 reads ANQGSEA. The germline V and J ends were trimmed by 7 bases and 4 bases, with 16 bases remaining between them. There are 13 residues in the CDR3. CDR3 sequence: CSAAGDPTYGYTF. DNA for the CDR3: TGCAGCGCCGCAGGGGACCCTACCTATGGCTACACCTTC.

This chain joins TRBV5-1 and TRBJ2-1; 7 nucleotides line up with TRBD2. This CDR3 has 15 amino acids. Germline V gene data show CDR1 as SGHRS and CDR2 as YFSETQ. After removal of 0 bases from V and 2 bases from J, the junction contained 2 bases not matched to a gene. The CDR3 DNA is TGCGCCAGCAGCTTGGAAGGGACTACCTACAATGAGCAGTTCTTC. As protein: CASSLEGTTYNEQFF.